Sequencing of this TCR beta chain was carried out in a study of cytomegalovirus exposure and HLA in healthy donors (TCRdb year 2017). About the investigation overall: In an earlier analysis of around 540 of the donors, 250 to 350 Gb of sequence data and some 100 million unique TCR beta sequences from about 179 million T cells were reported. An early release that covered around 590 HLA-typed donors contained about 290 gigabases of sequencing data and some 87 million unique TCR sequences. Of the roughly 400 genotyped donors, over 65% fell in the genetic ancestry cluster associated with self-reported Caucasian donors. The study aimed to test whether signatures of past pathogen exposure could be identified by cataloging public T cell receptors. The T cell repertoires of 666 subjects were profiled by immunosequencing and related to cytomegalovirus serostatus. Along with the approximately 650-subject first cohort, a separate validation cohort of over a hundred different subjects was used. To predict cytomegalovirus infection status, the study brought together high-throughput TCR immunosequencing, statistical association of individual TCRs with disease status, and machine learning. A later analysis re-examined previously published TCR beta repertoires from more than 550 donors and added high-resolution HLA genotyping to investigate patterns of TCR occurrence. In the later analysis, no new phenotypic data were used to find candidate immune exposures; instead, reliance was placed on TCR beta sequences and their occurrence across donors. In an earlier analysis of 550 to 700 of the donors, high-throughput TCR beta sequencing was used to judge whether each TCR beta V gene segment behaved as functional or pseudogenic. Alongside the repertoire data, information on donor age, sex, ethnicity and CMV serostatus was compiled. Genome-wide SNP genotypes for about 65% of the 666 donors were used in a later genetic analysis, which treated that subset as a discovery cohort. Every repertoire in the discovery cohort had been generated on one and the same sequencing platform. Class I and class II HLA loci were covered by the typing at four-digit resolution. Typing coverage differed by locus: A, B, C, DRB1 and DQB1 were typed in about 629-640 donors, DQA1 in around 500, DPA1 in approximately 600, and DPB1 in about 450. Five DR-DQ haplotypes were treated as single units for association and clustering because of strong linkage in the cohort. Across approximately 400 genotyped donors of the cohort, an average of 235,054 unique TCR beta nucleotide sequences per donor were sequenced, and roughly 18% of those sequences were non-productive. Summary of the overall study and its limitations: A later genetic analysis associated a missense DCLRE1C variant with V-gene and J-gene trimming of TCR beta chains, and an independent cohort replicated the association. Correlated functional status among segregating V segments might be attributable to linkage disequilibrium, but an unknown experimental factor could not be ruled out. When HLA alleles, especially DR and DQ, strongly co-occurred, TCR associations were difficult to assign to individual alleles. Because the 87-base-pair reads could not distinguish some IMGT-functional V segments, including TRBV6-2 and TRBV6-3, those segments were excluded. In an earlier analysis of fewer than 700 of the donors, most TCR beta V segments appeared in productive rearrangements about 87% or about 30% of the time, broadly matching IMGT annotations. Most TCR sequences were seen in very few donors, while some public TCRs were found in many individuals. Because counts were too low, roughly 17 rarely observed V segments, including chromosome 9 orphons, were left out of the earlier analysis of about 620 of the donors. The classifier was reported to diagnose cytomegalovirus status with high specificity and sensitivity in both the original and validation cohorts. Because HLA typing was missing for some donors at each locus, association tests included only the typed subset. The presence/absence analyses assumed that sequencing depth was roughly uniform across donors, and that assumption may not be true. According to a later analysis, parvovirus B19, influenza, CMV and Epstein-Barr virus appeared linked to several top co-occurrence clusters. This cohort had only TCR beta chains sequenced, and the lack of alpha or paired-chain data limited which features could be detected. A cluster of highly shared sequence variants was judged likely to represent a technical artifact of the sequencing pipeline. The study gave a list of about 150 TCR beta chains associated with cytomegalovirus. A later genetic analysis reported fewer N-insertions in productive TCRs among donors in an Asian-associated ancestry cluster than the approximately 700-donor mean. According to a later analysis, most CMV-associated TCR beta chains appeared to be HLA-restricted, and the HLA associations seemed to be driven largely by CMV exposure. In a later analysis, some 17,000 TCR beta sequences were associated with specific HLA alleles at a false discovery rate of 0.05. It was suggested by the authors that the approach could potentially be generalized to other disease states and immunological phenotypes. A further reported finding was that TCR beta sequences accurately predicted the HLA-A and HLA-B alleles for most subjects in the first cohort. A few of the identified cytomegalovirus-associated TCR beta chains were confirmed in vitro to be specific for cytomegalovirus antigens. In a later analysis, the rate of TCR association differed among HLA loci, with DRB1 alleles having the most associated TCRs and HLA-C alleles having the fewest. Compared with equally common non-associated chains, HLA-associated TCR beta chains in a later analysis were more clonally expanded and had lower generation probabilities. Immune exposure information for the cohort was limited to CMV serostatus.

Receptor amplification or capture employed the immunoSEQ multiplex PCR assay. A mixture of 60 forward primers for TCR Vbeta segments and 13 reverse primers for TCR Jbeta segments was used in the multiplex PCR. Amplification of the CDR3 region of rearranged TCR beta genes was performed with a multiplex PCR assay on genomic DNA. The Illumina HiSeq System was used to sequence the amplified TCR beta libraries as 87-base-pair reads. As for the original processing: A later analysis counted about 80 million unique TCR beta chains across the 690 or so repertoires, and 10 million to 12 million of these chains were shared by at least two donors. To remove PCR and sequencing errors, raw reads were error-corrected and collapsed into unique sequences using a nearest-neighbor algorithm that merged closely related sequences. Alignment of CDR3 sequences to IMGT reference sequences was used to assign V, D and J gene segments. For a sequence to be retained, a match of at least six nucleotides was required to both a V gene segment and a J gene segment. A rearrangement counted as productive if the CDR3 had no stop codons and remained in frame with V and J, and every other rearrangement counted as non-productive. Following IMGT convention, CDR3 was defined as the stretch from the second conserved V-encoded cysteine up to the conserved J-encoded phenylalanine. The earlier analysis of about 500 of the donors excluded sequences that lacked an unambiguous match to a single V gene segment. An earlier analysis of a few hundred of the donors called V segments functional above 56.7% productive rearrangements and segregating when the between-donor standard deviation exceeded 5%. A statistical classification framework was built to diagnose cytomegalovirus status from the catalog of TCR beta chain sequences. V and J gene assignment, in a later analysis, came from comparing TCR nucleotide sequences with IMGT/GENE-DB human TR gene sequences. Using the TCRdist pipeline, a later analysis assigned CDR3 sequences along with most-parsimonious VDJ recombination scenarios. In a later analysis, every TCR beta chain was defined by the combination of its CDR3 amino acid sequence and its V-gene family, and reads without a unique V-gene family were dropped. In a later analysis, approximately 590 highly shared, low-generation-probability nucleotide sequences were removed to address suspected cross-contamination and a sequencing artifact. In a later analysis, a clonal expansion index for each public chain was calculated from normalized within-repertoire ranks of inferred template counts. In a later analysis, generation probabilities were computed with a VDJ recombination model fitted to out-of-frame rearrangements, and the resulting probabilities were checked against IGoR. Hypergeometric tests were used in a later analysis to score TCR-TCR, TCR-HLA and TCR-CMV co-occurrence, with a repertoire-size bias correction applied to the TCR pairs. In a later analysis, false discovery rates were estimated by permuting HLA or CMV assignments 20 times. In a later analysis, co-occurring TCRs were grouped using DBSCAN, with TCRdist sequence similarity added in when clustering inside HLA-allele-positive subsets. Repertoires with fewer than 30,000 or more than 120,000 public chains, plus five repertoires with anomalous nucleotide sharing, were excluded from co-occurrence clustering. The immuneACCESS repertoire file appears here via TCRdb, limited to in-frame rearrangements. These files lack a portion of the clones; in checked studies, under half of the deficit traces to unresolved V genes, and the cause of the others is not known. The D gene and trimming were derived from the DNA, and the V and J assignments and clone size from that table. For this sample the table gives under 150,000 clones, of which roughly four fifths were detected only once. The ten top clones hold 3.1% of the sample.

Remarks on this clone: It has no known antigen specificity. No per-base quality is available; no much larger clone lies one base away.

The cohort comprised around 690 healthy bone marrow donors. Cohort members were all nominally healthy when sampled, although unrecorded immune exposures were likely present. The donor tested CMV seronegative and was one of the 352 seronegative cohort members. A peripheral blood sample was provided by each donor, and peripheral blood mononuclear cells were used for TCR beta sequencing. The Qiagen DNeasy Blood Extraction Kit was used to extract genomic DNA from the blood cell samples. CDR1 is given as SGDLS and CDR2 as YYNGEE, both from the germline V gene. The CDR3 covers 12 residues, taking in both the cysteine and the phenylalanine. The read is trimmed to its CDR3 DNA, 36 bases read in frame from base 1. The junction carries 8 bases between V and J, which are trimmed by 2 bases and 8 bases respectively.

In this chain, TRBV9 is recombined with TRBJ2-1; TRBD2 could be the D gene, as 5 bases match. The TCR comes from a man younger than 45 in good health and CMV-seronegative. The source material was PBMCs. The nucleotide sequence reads TGTGCCAGCAGCGTCTCGGAGGATGAGCAGTTCTTC. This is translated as CASSVSEDEQFF.